This T cell receptor (beta chain) was identified in a study of cytomegalovirus exposure and HLA in healthy donors. Libraries were prepared by immunoSEQ multiplex PCR; TCRdb keeps only in-frame clonotypes and omits some of them. This sample has hundreds of thousands of clones, with about 90% found just once. The V gene's germline CDR1 is SGHDT and CDR2 YYEEEE. The CDR3 covers 17 residues. Deletions cut 0 bases from V and 0 bases from J, with 12 bases between. The chain combines TRBV5-6 with TRBJ1-4; D may be TRBD1 (6 bases). The source material was PBMCs. The receptor comes from a woman in her 30s in good health and CMV-seropositive. CDR3 loop: CASSLVGQTATNEKLFF. The CDR3 nucleotides are TGTGCCAGCAGCTTGGTCGGACAGACCGCAACTAATGAAAAACTGTTTTTT.